A few counts support the clone carrying this TCR beta chain. Its matching antigen is unknown. PCR involved 60 Vbeta and 13 Jbeta primers. Sequenced by immunoSEQ multiplex PCR; TCRdb stores in-frame clones only, minus some. The sample contains hundreds of thousands of clones, over 65% of which appear only once. The J segment lost 10 bases and the V segment lost 2 bases, leaving 4 bases of the junction unmatched. CDR1 KGHSH and CDR2 LQKENI come from the germline V gene. The CDR3 loop spans 14 amino acids. The data were taken from a study of cytomegalovirus exposure and HLA in healthy donors. Study outcomes and limitations: Available immune exposure information covered CMV serostatus only. Researchers reported from a later analysis that most CMV-associated TCR beta chains appeared HLA-restricted. Equally common other TCR beta chains were less clonally expanded than HLA-associated ones, a later analysis found.

The origin of this receptor is a man aged 18-30 years in good health and CMV-seronegative. The rearrangement uses TRBV18 and TRBJ2-1; 11 positions match TRBD1. The sample taken for sequencing was PBMCs. CDR3 amino acids: CASSPGQGAFEQFF. DNA of the CDR3: TGTGCCAGCTCACCAGGACAGGGGGCTTTCGAGCAGTTCTTC. The full variable domain, with the rest looked up from reference TRBV18 and TRBJ2-1, is NAGVMQNPRHLVRRRGQEARLRCSPMKGHSHVYWYRQLPEEGLKFMVYLQKENIIDESGMPKERFSAEFPKEGPSILRIQQVVRGDSAAYFCASSPGQGAFEQFFGPGTRLTVL.